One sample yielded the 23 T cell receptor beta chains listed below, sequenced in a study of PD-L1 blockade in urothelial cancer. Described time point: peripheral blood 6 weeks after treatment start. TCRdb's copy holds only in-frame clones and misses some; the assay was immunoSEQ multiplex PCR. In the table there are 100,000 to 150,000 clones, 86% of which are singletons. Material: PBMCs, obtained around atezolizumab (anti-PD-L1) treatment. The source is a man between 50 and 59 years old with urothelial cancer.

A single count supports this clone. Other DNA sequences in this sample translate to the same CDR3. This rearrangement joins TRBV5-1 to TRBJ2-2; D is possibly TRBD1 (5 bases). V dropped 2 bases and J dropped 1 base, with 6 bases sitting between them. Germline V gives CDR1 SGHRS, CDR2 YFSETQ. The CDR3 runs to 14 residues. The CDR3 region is CASSLGQNTGELFF. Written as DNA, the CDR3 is TGCGCCAGCAGCTTAGGACAGAACACCGGGGAGCTGTTTTTT. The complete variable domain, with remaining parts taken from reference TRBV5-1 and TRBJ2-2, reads KAGVTQTPRYLIKTRGQQVTLSCSPISGHRSVSWYQQTPGQGLQFLFEYFSETQRNKGNFPGRFSGRQFSNSRSEMNVSTLELGDSALYLCASSLGQNTGELFFGEGSRLTVL.

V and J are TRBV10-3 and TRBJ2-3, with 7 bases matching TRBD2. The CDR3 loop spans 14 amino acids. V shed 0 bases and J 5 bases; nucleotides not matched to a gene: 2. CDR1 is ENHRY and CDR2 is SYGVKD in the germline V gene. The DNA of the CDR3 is TGTGCCATCAGTGAGTCGACGGGGGGAGATACGCAGTATTTT. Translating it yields CAISESTGGDTQYF.

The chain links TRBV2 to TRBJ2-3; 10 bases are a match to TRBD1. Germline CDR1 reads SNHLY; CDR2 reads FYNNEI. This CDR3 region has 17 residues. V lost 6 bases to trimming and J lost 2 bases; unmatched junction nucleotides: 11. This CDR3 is CASSGHDRGLITDTQYF. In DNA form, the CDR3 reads TGTGCCAGCAGCGGACACGACAGGGGGCTAATCACAGATACGCAGTATTTT.

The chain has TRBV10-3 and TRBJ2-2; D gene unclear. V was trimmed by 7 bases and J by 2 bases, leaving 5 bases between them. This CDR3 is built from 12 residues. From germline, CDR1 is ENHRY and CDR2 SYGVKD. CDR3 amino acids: CAIKRNTGELFF. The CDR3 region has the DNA TGTGCCATCAAGAGAAACACCGGGGAGCTGTTTTTT.

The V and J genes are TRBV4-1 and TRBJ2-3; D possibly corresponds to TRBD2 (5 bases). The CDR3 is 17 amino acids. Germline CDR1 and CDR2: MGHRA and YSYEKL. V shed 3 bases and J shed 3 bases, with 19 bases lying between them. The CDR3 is CASSQGYRNRGTDTQYF. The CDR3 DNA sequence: TGCGCCAGCAGCCAGGGCTACAGAAACCGGGGAACAGATACGCAGTATTTT.

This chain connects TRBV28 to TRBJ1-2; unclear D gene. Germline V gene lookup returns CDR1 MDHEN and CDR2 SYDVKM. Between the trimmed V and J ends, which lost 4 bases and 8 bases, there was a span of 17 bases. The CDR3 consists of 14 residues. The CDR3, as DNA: TGTGCCAGCAGTTCCCCGCCCCCCGCGGGGGGCTACACCTTC. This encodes CASSSPPPAGGYTF.

Here the CDR3 DNA reads TGTGCCAGCAGCTTGGGGCGGGCTTACCAAGAGACCCAGTACTTC. It translates to CASSLGRAYQETQYF. The rearrangement joins TRBV5-6 to TRBJ2-5, with D possibly TRBD2 on 5 matching bases. Germline lookup yields CDR1 SGHDT and CDR2 YYEEEE. With 0 bases removed from V and 0 bases from J, the gap between germline ends came to 9 bases. The CDR3 length is 15 residues.

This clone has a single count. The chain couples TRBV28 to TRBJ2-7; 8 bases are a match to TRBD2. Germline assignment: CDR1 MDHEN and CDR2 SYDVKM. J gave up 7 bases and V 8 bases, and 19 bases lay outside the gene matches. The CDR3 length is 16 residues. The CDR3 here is CASLPEALAGTGEQYF. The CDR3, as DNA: TGTGCCAGCCTCCCTGAGGCGCTAGCGGGTACTGGGGAGCAGTACTTC.

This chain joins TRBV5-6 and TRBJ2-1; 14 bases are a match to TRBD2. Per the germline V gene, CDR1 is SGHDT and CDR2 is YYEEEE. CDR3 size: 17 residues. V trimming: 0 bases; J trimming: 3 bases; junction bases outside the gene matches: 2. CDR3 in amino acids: CASSLGLAGGGYNEQFF. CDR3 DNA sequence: TGTGCCAGCAGCTTGGGACTAGCGGGAGGGGGCTACAATGAGCAGTTCTTC.

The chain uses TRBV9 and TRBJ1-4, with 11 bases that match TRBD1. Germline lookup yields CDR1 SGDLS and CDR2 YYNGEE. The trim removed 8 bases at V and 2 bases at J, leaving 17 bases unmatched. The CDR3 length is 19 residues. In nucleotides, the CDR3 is TGTGCCAGTAAACGAGGGGGGACAGGGGGTCGATACACTAATGAAAAACTGTTTTTT. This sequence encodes CASKRGGTGGRYTNEKLFF.

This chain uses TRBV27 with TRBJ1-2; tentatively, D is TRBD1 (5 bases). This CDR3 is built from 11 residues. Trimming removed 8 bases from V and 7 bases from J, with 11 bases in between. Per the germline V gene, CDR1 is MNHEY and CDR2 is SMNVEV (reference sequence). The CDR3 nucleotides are TGTGCCAGCCAGGGCATCGGTGGCTACACCTTC. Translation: CASQGIGGYTF.

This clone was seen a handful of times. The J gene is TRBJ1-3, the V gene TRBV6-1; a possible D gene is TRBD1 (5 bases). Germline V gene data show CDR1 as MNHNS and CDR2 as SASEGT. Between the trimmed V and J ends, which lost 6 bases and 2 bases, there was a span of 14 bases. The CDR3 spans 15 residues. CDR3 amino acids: CASRRQSGAGNTIYF. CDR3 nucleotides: TGTGCCAGCAGGCGACAGTCGGGTGCTGGAAACACCATATATTTT.

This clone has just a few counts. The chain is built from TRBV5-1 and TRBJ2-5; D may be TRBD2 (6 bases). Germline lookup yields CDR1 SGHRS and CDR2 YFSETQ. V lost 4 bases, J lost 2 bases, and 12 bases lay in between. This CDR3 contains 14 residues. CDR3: CASSPSRGQETQYF. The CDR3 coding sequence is TGCGCCAGCAGCCCAAGTCGGGGGCAAGAGACCCAGTACTTC.

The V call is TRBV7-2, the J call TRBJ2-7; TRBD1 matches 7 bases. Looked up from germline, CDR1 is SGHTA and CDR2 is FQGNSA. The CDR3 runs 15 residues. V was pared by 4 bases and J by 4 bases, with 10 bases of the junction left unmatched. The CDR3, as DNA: TGTGCCAGCAGCTCCCTTTACAGGGGTACTTACGAGCAGTACTTC. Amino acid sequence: CASSSLYRGTYEQYF.

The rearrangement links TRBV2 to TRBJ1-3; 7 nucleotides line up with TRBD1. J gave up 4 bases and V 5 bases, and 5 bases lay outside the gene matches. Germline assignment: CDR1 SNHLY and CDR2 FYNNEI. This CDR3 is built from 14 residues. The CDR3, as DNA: TGTGCCAGCAGTCTAACGGGACAGGGAAACACCATATATTTT. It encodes CASSLTGQGNTIYF.

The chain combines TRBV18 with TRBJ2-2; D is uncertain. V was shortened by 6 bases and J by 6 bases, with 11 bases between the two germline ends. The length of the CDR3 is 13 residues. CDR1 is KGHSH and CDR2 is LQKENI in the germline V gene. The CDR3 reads CASSRMEPGELFF. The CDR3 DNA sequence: TGTGCCAGCTCTCGTATGGAGCCCGGGGAGCTGTTTTTT.

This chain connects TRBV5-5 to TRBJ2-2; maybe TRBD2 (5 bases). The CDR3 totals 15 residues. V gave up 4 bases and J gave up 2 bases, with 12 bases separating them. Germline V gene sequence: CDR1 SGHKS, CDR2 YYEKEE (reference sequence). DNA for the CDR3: TGTGCCAGCAGCCGCGGGCACCTCAACACCGGGGAGCTGTTTTTT. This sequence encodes CASSRGHLNTGELFF.

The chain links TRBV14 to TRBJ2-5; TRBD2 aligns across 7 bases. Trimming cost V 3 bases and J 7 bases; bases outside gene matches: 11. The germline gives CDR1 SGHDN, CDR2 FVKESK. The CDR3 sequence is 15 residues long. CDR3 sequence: CASSQDSGLFGTQYF. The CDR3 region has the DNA TGTGCCAGCAGCCAGGATAGCGGGTTATTTGGGACCCAGTACTTC.

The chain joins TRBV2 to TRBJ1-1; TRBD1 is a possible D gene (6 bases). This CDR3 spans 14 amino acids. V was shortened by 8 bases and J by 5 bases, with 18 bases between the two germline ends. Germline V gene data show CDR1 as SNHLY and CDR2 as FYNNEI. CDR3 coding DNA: TGTGCCAGCTCGACAGGCGCTAGGCGGACTGAAGCTTTCTTT. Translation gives CASSTGARRTEAFF.

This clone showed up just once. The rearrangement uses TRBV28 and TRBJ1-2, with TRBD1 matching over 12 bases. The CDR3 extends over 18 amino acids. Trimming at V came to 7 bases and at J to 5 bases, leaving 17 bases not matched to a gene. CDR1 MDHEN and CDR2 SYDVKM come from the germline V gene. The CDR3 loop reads CASTALGTGGIGDYGYTF. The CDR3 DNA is TGTGCCAGCACCGCCCTCGGGACAGGGGGCATAGGGGATTATGGCTACACCTTC.

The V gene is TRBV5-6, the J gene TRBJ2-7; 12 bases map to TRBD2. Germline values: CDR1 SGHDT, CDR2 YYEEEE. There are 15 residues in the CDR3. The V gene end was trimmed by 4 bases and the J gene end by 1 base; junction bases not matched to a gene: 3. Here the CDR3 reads CASSAGLAGSYEQYF. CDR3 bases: TGTGCCAGCAGCGCTGGACTAGCGGGATCCTACGAGCAGTACTTC.

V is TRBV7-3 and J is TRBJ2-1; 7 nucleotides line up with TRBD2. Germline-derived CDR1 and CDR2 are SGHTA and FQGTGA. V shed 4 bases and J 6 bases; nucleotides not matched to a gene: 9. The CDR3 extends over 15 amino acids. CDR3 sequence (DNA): TGTGCCAGCAGCTCCCCACCCGGGGAGGGCAATGAGCAGTTCTTC. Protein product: CASSSPPGEGNEQFF. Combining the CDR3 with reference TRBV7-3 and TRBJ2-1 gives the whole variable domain GAGVSQTPSNKVTEKGKYVELRCDPISGHTALYWYRQSLGQGPEFLIYFQGTGAADDSGLPNDRFFAVRPEGSVSTLKIQRTERGDSAVYLCASSSPPGEGNEQFFGPGTRLTVL.

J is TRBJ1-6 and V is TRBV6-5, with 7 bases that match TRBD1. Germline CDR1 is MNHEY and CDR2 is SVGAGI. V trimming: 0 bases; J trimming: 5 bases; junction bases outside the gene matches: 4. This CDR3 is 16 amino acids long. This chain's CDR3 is CASSYSRGQNNSPLHF. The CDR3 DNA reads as TGTGCCAGCAGTTACTCGAGGGGACAGAATAATTCACCCCTCCACTTT.